The present entry profiles one T cell receptor (beta chain) with its context. Its antigen is undetermined. The data belong to a study of T cell responses to AZD1222 COVID-19 vaccine. Study-level results: A mostly white British donor set with more females was recruited, and clonal diversity was possibly underestimated.

In germline, CDR1 is LNHDA, CDR2 SQIVND (reference sequence). Between the trimmed V and J ends, which lost 3 bases and 6 bases, there was a span of 13 bases. CDR3 length: 14 amino acids. The protocol was immunoSEQ multiplex PCR, while the TCRdb copy is restricted to in-frame clones and leaves out a portion. The table includes 150,000 or so clones, around 90% detected once. The sequence derives from an adult in good health. The rearrangement uses TRBV19 and TRBJ2-3; D not certain. The sample in question was peripheral blood, obtained on day 0 of AZD1222 vaccination. CDR3 DNA sequence: TGTGCCAGTAGTATGGGATTCGAGGAGGATACGCAGTATTTT. Translated, it gives CASSMGFEEDTQYF.